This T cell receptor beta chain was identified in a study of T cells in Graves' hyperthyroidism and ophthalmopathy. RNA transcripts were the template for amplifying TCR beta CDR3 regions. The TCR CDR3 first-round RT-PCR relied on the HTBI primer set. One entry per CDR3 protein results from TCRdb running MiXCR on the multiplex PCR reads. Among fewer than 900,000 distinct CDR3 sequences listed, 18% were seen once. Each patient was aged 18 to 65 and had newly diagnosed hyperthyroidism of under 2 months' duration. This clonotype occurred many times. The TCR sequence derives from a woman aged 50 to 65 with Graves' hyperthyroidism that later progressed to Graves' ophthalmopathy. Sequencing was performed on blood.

CDR3 nucleotide sequence: TGTGCCAGCAGCCAAGGAAAGGGGGCGCGTCGTGCGGAGACCCAGTACTTC. Protein: CASSQGKGARRAETQYF. The rearrangement joins TRBV3-1 to TRBJ2-5; 7 bases agree with TRBD1. Germline V gives CDR1 LGHDT, CDR2 YNNKEL (reference sequence). The CDR3 loop spans 17 amino acids. V lost 1 base, J lost 5 bases, and 13 bases stayed unmatched.